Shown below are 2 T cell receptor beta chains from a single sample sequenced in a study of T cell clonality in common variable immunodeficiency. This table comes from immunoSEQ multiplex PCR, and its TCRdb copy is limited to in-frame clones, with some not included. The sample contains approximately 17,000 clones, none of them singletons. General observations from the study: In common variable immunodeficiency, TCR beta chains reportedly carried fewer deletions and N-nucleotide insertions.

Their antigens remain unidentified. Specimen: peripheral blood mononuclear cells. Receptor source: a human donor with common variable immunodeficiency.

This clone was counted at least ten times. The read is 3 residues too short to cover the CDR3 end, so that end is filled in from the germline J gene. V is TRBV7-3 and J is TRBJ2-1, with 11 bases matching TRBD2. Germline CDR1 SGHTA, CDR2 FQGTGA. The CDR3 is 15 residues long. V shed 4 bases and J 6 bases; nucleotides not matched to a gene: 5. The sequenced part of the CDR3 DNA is TGTGCCAGCAGCTCCTATAGCGGGAGGGGCAATGAG. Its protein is CASSSYSGRGNE. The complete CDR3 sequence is CASSSYSGRGNEQFF.

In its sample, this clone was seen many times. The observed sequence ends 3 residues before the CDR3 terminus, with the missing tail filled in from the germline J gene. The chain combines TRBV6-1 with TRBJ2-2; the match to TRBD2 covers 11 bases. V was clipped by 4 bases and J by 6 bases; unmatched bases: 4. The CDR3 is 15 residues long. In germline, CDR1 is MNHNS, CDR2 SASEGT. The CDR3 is CASSVSGGAAGELFF. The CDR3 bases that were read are TGTGCCAGCAGTGTTAGCGGGGGGGCGGCCGGGGAG.